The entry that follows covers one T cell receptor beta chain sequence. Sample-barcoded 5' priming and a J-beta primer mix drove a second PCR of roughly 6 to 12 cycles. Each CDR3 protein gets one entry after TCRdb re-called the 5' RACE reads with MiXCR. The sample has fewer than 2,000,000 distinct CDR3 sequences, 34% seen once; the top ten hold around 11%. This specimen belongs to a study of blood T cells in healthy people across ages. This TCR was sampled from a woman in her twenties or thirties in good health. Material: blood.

The CDR3 nucleotides are TGTGCCAGCAGCTTTCACTTGCAGGGAGAGACCCAGTACTTC. It codes for CASSFHLQGETQYF. The chain combines TRBV7-9 with TRBJ2-5; D perhaps matches TRBD1 (5 bases). The CDR3 contains 14 residues. Trimming stripped 3 bases from V and 4 bases from J, with 12 bases between. The germline CDR1 and CDR2 sequences are SEHNR and FQNEAQ (reference sequence).